The present TCR beta chain was sequenced within a study of T cells in Graves' hyperthyroidism and ophthalmopathy. Study results and caveats: Classification by a 13 V-J model distinguished ophthalmopathy from stable hyperthyroidism.

Using RNA transcripts as the source, TCR beta CDR3 regions were amplified. HTBI primers were used for first-round RT-PCR of the TCR CDR3. TCRdb reprocessed the multiplex PCR reads via MiXCR and lists one record per CDR3 protein. The table lists about 260,000 distinct CDR3 sequences, over 20% of them singletons. About this clonotype: As yet, its antigen is unknown.

Uncontrolled infection, other autoimmune disease, pregnancy or lactation led to exclusion. Clinical symptoms, serum thyroxine, TRAb, thyroid ultrasound and orbital computed tomography established diagnosis. The junction had 9 bases not matched to a gene; V was cut back by 5 bases and J by 5 bases. CDR1 is SEHNR, CDR2 FQNEAQ, per germline (reference sequence). The CDR3 loop spans 15 amino acids. Sequenced input: blood. The V call is TRBV7-9, the J call TRBJ2-3, with 8 bases identical to TRBD1. This clonotype originated in a man aged 30 to 45 with Graves' ophthalmopathy. The CDR3 nucleotides are TGTGCCAGCAGCGGGGGACAGGCCCCATTAGATACGCAGTATTTT. Residues: CASSGGQAPLDTQYF.